The 3 T cell receptor beta chains listed next were all sequenced from one sample in a study of chemoradiotherapy in HPV16-positive cancers. Produced via immunoSEQ multiplex PCR; TCRdb's table is partial and in-frame only. The sample carries tens of thousands of clones, roughly nine tenths recorded once. This material consisted of blood, taken from a patient who underwent chemoradiotherapy. Source of these receptors: a human donor with HPV-associated anogenital cancer.

The chain uses TRBV5-4 and TRBJ1-2; 7 bases are a match to TRBD1. The germline V gene encodes CDR1 SGHNT and CDR2 YYREEE (reference sequence). CDR3 length: 13 residues. With 4 bases clipped from V and 3 bases from J, the junction kept 3 bases outside the gene matches. The CDR3 DNA reads TGTGCCAGCAGCGACGACAGGGACTATGGCTACACCTTC. Encoded protein: CASSDDRDYGYTF.

As DNA, the CDR3 is TGTGCCAGCAGGCGACTCCACCGAGAGACTGAAGCTTTCTTT. It yields the protein CASRRLHRETEAFF. The genes are TRBV28 and TRBJ1-1; D gene ambiguous. CDR1 is MDHEN and CDR2 is SYDVKM in the germline V gene. CDR3 length: 14 amino acids. V was cut by 6 bases and J by 5 bases, with 16 bases left in between.

This rearrangement joins TRBV27 to TRBJ2-7; D is ambiguous. Trimming took off 2 bases at V and 2 bases at J, with 10 bases between the two ends. The CDR3 extends over 14 amino acids. In germline, CDR1 is MNHEY, CDR2 SMNVEV (reference sequence). CDR3 in DNA: TGTGCCAGCAGTTTACCCGGCACCCCCTACGAGCAGTACTTC. Translated: CASSLPGTPYEQYF.